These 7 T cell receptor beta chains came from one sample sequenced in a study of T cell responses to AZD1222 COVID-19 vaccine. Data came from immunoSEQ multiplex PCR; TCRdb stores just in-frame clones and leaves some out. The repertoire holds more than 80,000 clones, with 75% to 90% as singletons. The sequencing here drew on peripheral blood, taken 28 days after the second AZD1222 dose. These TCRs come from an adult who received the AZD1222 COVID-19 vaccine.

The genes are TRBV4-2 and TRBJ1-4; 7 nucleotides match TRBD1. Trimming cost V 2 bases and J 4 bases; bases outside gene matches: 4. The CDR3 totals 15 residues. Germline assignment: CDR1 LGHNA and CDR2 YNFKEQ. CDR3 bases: TGTGCCAGCAGCCAATTGACAGGGAGTAATGAAAAACTGTTTTTT. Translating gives CASSQLTGSNEKLFF.

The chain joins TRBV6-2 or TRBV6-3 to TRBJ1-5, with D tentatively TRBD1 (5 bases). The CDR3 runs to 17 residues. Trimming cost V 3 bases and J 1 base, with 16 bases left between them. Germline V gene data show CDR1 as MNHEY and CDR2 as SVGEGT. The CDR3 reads CASSYGGGTLSNQPQHF. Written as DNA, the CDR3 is TGTGCCAGCAGTTATGGTGGGGGGACTTTAAGCAATCAGCCCCAGCATTTT.

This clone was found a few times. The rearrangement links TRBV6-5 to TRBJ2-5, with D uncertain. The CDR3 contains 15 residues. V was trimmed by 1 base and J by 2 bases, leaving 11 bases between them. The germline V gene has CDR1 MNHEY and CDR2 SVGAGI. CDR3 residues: CASSYYRRSQETQYF. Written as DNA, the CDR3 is TGTGCCAGCAGTTACTACCGACGGAGTCAAGAGACCCAGTACTTC.

The CDR3 DNA reads as TGTGCCAGCAGCTTAGCCCCCTCCCGGGACAGGGACTACACCGGGGAGCTGTTTTTT. This translates into CASSLAPSRDRDYTGELFF. This chain joins TRBV11-3 and TRBJ2-2; 9 positions agree with TRBD1. The junction had 12 bases not matched to a gene; V was cut back by 1 base and J by 3 bases. Germline CDR1 is SGHNT and CDR2 is YENEEA. The CDR3 runs to 19 residues.

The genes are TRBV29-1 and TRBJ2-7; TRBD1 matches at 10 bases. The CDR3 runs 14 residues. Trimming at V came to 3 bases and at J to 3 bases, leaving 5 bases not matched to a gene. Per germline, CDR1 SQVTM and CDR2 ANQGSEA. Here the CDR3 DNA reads TGCAGCGTTGAGGGGGGACAGGGGTTCTACGAGCAGTACTTC. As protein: CSVEGGQGFYEQYF.

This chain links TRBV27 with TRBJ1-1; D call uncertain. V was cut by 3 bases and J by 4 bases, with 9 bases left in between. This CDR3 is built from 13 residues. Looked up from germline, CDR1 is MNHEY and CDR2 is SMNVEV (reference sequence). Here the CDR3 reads CASSLHISTEAFF. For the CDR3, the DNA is TGTGCCAGCAGTTTGCATATCAGCACTGAAGCTTTCTTT.

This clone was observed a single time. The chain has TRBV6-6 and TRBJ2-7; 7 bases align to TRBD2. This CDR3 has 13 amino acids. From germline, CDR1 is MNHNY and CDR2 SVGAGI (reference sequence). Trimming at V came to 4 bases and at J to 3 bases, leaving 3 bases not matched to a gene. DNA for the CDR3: TGTGCCAGCAGTTGGACTAGGTTCTACGAGCAGTACTTC. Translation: CASSWTRFYEQYF.